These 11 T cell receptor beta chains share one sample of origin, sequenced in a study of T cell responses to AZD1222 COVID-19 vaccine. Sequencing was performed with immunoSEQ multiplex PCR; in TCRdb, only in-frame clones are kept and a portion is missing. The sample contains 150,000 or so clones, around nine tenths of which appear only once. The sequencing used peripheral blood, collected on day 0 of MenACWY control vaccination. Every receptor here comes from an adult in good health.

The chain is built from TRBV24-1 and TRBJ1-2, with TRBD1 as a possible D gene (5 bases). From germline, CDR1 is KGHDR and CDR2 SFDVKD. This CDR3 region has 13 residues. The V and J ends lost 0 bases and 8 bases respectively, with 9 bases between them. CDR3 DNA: TGTGCCACCAGTGATTTGCGGGGGACCGGCTACACCTTC. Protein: CATSDLRGTGYTF.

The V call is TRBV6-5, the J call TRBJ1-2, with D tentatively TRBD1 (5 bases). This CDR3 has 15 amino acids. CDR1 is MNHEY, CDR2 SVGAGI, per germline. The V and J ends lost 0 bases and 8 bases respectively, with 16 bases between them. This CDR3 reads CASSYSSGGNYGYTF. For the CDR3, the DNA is TGTGCCAGCAGTTACTCGTCTGGGGGGAATTACGGCTACACCTTC.

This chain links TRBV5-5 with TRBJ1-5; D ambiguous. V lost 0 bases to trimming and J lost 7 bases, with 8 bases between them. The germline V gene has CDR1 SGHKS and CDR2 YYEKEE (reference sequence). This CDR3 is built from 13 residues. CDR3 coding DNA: TGTGCCAGCAGCTTGGATCCCTGGCAGCCCCAGCATTTT. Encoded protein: CASSLDPWQPQHF.

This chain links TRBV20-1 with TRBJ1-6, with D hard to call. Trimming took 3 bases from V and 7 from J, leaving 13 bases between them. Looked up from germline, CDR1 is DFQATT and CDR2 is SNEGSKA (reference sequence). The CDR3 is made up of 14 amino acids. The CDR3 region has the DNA TGCAGTGCTAGTCCAGGCCCCAGCAATTCACCCCTCCACTTT. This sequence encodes CSASPGPSNSPLHF.

The CDR3 DNA is TGTGCCAGCAGTTTAATGGGGGCTGGCAATCAGCCCCAGCATTTT. This sequence encodes CASSLMGAGNQPQHF. V usage is TRBV27 and J usage is TRBJ1-5, with TRBD1 as a possible D gene (6 bases). Germline V gives CDR1 MNHEY, CDR2 SMNVEV (reference sequence). The CDR3 length is 15 residues. Between the trimmed V and J ends, which lost 2 bases and 2 bases, there was a span of 10 bases.

CDR3 sequence reads: CASSVTASDGYTF. CDR3 in DNA: TGTGCCAGCAGCGTTACAGCTTCGGATGGCTACACCTTC. V gene TRBV9 combines with J gene TRBJ1-2; D is uncertain. CDR3 length: 13 amino acids. Germline V gives CDR1 SGDLS, CDR2 YYNGEE. V was clipped by 2 bases and J by 6 bases, with 11 bases between them.

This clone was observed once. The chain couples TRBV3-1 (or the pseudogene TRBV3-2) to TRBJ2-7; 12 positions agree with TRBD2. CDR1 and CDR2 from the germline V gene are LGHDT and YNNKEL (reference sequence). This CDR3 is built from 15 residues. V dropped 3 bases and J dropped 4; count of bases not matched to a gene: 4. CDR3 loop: CASSHSLAGGYEQYF. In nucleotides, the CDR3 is TGTGCCAGCAGCCACAGCCTAGCGGGGGGGTACGAGCAGTACTTC.

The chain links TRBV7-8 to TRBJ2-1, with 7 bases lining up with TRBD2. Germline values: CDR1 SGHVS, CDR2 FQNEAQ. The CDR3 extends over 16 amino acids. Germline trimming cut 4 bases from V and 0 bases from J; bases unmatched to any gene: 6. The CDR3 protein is CASSSTSASSYNEQFF. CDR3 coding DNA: TGTGCCAGCAGCTCCACTAGCGCCAGCTCCTACAATGAGCAGTTCTTC.

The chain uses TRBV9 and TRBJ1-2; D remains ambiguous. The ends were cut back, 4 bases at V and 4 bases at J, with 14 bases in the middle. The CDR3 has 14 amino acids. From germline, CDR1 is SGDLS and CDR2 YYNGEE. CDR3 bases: TGTGCCAGCAGCCCAAAGGAGGGAAGCTATGGCTACACCTTC. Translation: CASSPKEGSYGYTF.

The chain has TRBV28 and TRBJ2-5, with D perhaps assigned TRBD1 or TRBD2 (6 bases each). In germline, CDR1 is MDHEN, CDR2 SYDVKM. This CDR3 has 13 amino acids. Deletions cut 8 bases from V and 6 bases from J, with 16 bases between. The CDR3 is CASVGGSVKTQYF. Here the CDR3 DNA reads TGTGCCAGCGTAGGGGGGTCGGTGAAGACCCAGTACTTC.

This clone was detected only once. CDR3 bases: TGTGCCAGCAAGCAGATCACAGATACGCAGTATTTT. This translates into CASKQITDTQYF. The chain joins TRBV6-5 to TRBJ2-3; D ambiguous. V dropped 7 bases and J dropped 2 bases, with 7 bases sitting between them. Per the germline V gene, CDR1 is MNHEY and CDR2 is SVGAGI. This CDR3 comprises 12 residues.